Sequencing of this T cell receptor (beta chain) was carried out in a study of T cell responses to AZD1222 COVID-19 vaccine. Concerning this clone itself: What it binds is unknown.

V gave up 5 bases and J gave up 4 bases; unmatched junction bases: 5. Looked up from germline, CDR1 is KGHSH and CDR2 is LQKENI. There are 14 residues in the CDR3. The table came from immunoSEQ multiplex PCR; TCRdb's copy has only in-frame clones and leaves some out. The profile covers tens of thousands of clones, with roughly 89% appearing a single time and 2.4% taken by the ten largest. The study's findings and limits: Donors were chiefly white British, with a greater number of females, and clonal diversity was perhaps underestimated. Once two AZD1222 doses were given, Spike-specific TCR breadth and depth went up. CD4 TCRs associated with vaccination spanned spike, dominating at 160-218 and 743-854.

The chain has TRBV18 and TRBJ1-5, with 7 bases matching TRBD1. Sequencing was performed on peripheral blood, taken on day 0 of AZD1222 vaccination. The receptor was isolated from an adult in good health. CDR3 nucleotide sequence: TGTGCCAGCTCATTGATGACAGGGAATCAGCCCCAGCATTTT. Protein product: CASSLMTGNQPQHF.